Each of the 18 T cell receptor beta chains below was sequenced from the same sample in a study of regulatory T cells in long-lasting Graves disease. Both iRepertoire HTBI primers and Arm-PCR of CDR3 regions were used to build the TCR beta libraries. TCRdb independently ran MiXCR on the multiplex PCR reads; one entry per CDR3 protein. The sample has 300,000 to 400,000 distinct CDR3 sequences, about 16% seen once. Stated time point: newly diagnosed GD, antithyroid drugs for less than 3 months. PBMC-derived RNA was used for the TCR library. The sequences come from peripheral blood mononuclear cells (PBMCs), collected at new diagnosis, from a patient treated with antithyroid drugs. The receptors were gathered from a female donor with Graves disease.

The table lists this clonotype with many counts. The chain recombines TRBV27 with TRBJ2-2; TRBD1 matches 9 bases. Trimming took 4 bases from V and 2 from J; bases not matched to a gene: 14. Germline CDR1 reads MNHEY; CDR2 reads SMNVEV (reference sequence). The CDR3 is 19 residues long. The CDR3 DNA is TGTGCCAGCAGTTCCCCGGGACAGGGCTTCCAATCTAACACCGGGGAGCTGTTTTTT. Translation gives CASSSPGQGFQSNTGELFF.

This clonotype was found a few times. The rearrangement uses TRBV7-3 and TRBJ2-4; TRBD1 might be the D (5 bases). CDR1 SGHTA and CDR2 FQGTGA come from the germline V gene. V gave up 5 bases and J gave up 0 bases, with 11 bases separating them. This CDR3 contains 15 residues. The DNA for the CDR3 is TGTGCCAGCAGCCTGGGGCCTCGAGCCAAAAACATTCAGTACTTC. Protein product: CASSLGPRAKNIQYF.

This chain links TRBV30 with TRBJ2-5, with D perhaps given as TRBD1 or TRBD2 (5 bases each). Trimming removed 2 bases from V and 9 bases from J, with 16 bases in between. This CDR3 is built from 13 residues. Germline CDR1 is GTSNPN and CDR2 is SVGIG (reference sequence). Written as DNA, the CDR3 is TGTGCCTGGAGTCGGCAGGGCGGCGGGCCCCAGTACTTC. Protein sequence: CAWSRQGGGPQYF.

This clonotype came up a few times. V gene TRBV20-1 combines with J gene TRBJ1-1, with 7 bases matching TRBD1. V dropped 2 bases and J dropped 9; count of bases not matched to a gene: 3. The CDR3 totals 11 residues. Germline V gene sequence: CDR1 DFQATT, CDR2 SNEGSKA (reference sequence). The CDR3 DNA is TGCAGTGCTAGACAGGGGGAAAAAGCTTTCTTT. It yields the protein CSARQGEKAFF.

This clonotype came up many times. The chain couples TRBV24-1 to TRBJ2-5, with D possibly matching TRBD2 (5 bases). This CDR3 contains 17 residues. With 3 bases removed from V and 5 bases from J, the gap between germline ends came to 21 bases. Germline-derived CDR1 and CDR2 are KGHDR and SFDVKD. Here the CDR3 reads CATSDPEAGSVGETQYF. The CDR3, as DNA: TGTGCCACCAGTGATCCAGAGGCGGGCAGTGTCGGGGAGACCCAGTACTTC.

This clonotype occurred many times. The V and J genes are TRBV2 and TRBJ1-2, with 7 nucleotides matching TRBD1. CDR3 length: 12 amino acids. Germline CDR1 is SNHLY and CDR2 is FYNNEI. V shed 4 bases, J shed 8 bases, and the junction held 4 bases outside the gene matches. The CDR3 nucleotides read TGTGCCAGCAGTGGACAGGGTGCCGGCTACACCTTC. Protein sequence: CASSGQGAGYTF. Drawing the rest from reference TRBV2 and TRBJ1-2, the complete variable domain is EPEVTQTPSHQVTQMGQEVILRCVPISNHLYFYWYRQILGQKVEFLVSFYNNEISEKSEIFDDQFSVERPDGSNFTLKIRSTKLEDSAMYFCASSGQGAGYTFGSGTRLTVV.

This clonotype was detected a few times. J is TRBJ2-7 and V is TRBV7-9, with D uncertain. Trimming removed 7 bases from V and 0 bases from J, with 7 bases in between. Per the germline V gene, CDR1 is SEHNR and CDR2 is FQNEAQ (reference sequence). The CDR3 has 12 amino acids. The CDR3 loop is CASTLDSYEQYF. Here the CDR3 DNA reads TGTGCCAGCACCCTGGACTCCTACGAGCAGTACTTC.

This clonotype was seen a handful of times. Here the CDR3 DNA reads TGTGCCAGCAGCTTAGGAGTAGATGAGCAGTTCTTC. Amino acids: CASSLGVDEQFF. The chain combines TRBV7-9 with TRBJ2-1; D unclear. Trimming stripped 1 base from V and 8 bases from J, with 6 bases between. CDR1 is SEHNR, CDR2 FQNEAQ, per germline (reference sequence). This CDR3 is built from 12 residues.

This clonotype was seen ten or more times. The genes are TRBV3-1 and TRBJ2-4; TRBD2 matches 9 bases. Germline trimming cut 4 bases from V and 8 bases from J; bases unmatched to any gene: 9. Germline lookup yields CDR1 LGHDT and CDR2 YNNKEL (reference sequence). The CDR3 length is 15 residues. The CDR3 nucleotides are TGTGCCAGCAGCCCTCCCGGGATAGCGGGGGACATTCAGTACTTC. Protein sequence: CASSPPGIAGDIQYF.

Ten or more counts support this clonotype. The gene calls are TRBV5-1 and TRBJ1-2; 10 bases align to TRBD1. The length of the CDR3 is 14 residues. Germline CDR1 reads SGHRS; CDR2 reads YFSETQ. The V and J ends lost 4 bases and 8 bases, in that order; junction bases with no gene match: 8. CDR3 loop: CASSQGQGIEGYTF. The CDR3 bases are TGCGCCAGCAGCCAGGGACAGGGGATAGAAGGCTACACCTTC.

This clonotype was counted ten times or more. CDR3 in amino acids: CASSLGEPGNTIYF. Written as DNA, the CDR3 is TGTGCCAGCAGTTTAGGGGAACCTGGAAACACCATATATTTT. The rearrangement links TRBV28 to TRBJ1-3, with D hard to call. V was pared by 2 bases and J by 2 bases, with 7 bases between. CDR1 and CDR2 (germline): MDHEN, SYDVKM. The CDR3 has 14 residues.

This clonotype was recorded many times. The genes are TRBV27 and TRBJ2-3, with D possibly being TRBD2 (5 bases). The CDR3 runs 12 residues. The V and J ends lost 3 bases and 7 bases respectively, with 8 bases between them. Germline lookup yields CDR1 MNHEY and CDR2 SMNVEV (reference sequence). CDR3 sequence reads: CASSFEGNTQYF. The CDR3 DNA reads TGTGCCAGCAGTTTCGAGGGAAATACGCAGTATTTT.

This clonotype occurred many times. The rearrangement joins TRBV12-3 or TRBV12-4 to TRBJ2-3, with TRBD2 matching over 9 bases. The J segment lost 4 bases and the V segment lost 7 bases, leaving 12 bases of the junction unmatched. This CDR3 spans 16 amino acids. The CDR3 bases are TGTGCCAGCAACTATTTTAGCGGGAGTGGCGCAGATACGCAGTATTTT. Its translation: CASNYFSGSGADTQYF.

This clonotype was counted a single time. One end of the junction fails to match germline, which may point to a read error. The V and J genes are TRBV13 and TRBJ2-1; possibly TRBD2 for D (5 bases). From germline, CDR1 is PRHDT and CDR2 FYEKMQ (reference sequence). CDR3 length: 16 residues. The CDR3 DNA follows: TGTGCCAGCAGCCGAACCGGGAACCTCTCCCACAATGAGCAGTTCTTC. Protein sequence: CASSRTGNLSHNEQFF.

This clonotype was seen at least ten times. One end of the junction does not line up with germline, which may come from a read error. The chain links TRBV29-1 to TRBJ2-1, with 14 nucleotides matching TRBD2. The CDR3 is 16 residues long. Germline CDR1 and CDR2: SQVTM and ANQGSEA. CDR3: CSVEDPTSGRDNEQFF. The CDR3 region has the DNA TGCAGCGTAGAAGATCCGACTAGCGGGAGGGACAATGAGCAGTTCTTC.

The sample holds many counts of this clonotype. This rearrangement joins TRBV20-1 to TRBJ2-1, with D possibly TRBD1 on 7 matching bases. The end of the DNA is better explained by TRBJ2-5, so the J call may be wrong. The CDR3 has 13 amino acids. Per germline, CDR1 DFQATT and CDR2 SNEGSKA (reference sequence). The CDR3 sequence: CSAWRDSQETQYF. The CDR3 nucleotides read TGCAGTGCTTGGAGGGACAGCCAAGAGACCCAGTACTTC.

V is TRBV7-8 and J is TRBJ2-5, with 7 nucleotides matching TRBD1. The CDR3 is 14 amino acids. With V trimmed by 5 bases and J by 2 bases, 5 bases remained unmatched. Germline V gives CDR1 SGHVS, CDR2 FQNEAQ. This CDR3 reads CASSTGQPQETQYF. Written as DNA, the CDR3 is TGTGCCAGCAGCACGGGACAGCCGCAAGAGACCCAGTACTTC.

As concerns this clonotype: A far larger clone is a single base away, which makes a read error likely. Since no conserved phenylalanine or tryptophan closes the CDR3, a read error is the likely cause. Because the CDR3's place on the DNA is in doubt, the DNA is left out and the CDR3 is given as listed by TCRdb. The rearrangement joins TRBV7-9 to TRBJ2-3; TRBD1, as called in the table, went unchecked against the DNA. Germline CDR1 is SEHNR and CDR2 is FQNEAQ (reference sequence). Including both end residues, the CDR3 is 13 amino acids long. CDR3 protein: CASSLPGGHEQYY.